A selection of T cell receptor beta chains follows, all from one sample in a study of monozygotic twins with inflammatory bowel disease. TCRdb reworked the 5' RACE reads into one entry per CDR3 protein, no DNA. There are roughly 160,000 distinct CDR3 sequences in the sample, with approximately 2.4% held by the top ten. Sample: blood. Source of these receptors: a human donor with ulcerative colitis or Crohn's disease, or a healthy co-twin of an affected twin (not recorded which). Both conserved end residues are part of each CDR3.

v_gene	j_gene	CDR3aa
TRBV20-1	TRBJ2-1	CSARELADSYNEQFF
TRBV3-1	TRBJ2-5	CASSQGDRGGGETQYF
TRBV20-1	TRBJ2-7	CSAMAGVSSYEQYF
TRBV19	TRBJ1-1	CASSPSMTGDTEAFF
TRBV20-1	TRBJ1-1	CSAPTGGNRLNTEAFF
TRBV18	TRBJ2-3	CASSPRGLTGDTQYF
TRBV4-2	TRBJ2-3	CASSHGLSTDTQYF
TRBV4-3	TRBJ2-3	CASSPGQGEGTDTQYF
TRBV20-1	TRBJ1-6	CSARLQVRSDNSPLHF
TRBV10-3	TRBJ2-7	CATGTRDGSYEQYF
TRBV5-1	TRBJ2-5	CASSLEGQGASETQYF
TRBV12-3/TRBV12-4	TRBJ2-7	CASSLGGGRGYEQYF
TRBV19	TRBJ1-2	CAYPRQGANGYTF
TRBV29-1	TRBJ2-1	CSVLGGSSYNEQFF
TRBV5-6	TRBJ1-5	CASSFGTGGPLSYSNQPQHF
TRBV19	TRBJ2-7	CASSIDLSGAVGYEQYF